This T cell receptor (beta chain) was obtained from a study of blood T cell repertoires in COVID-19. At the level of the study: The United States, Italy and Spain provided the acute and convalescent COVID-19 samples. T cells, B-cell-depleted T cells, or PBMCs supplied cDNA or gDNA.

This clone was counted a single time. In the original analysis: Amplifying reference gene primers gave estimates of nucleated cell counts. TCRdb keeps only in-frame clones here, not all; method: immunoSEQ multiplex PCR. From that table come the V and J calls and clone size; the DNA was used to work out D and trimming. The sample has under 150,000 clones; roughly 87% are singletons. The sequenced sample consisted of peripheral blood. The receptor comes from an elderly man with acute or convalescent COVID-19.

CDR3 region: CASSLRVASVAETQYF. The CDR3 DNA reads as TGTGCCAGCAGCTTACGAGTAGCGAGCGTTGCAGAGACCCAGTACTTC. The chain carries TRBV7-2 and TRBJ2-5; weak D call: TRBD2 (5 bases). V lost 2 bases, J lost 4 bases, and 17 bases lay in between. CDR1 and CDR2 from the germline V gene are SGHTA and FQGNSA. There are 16 residues in the CDR3.